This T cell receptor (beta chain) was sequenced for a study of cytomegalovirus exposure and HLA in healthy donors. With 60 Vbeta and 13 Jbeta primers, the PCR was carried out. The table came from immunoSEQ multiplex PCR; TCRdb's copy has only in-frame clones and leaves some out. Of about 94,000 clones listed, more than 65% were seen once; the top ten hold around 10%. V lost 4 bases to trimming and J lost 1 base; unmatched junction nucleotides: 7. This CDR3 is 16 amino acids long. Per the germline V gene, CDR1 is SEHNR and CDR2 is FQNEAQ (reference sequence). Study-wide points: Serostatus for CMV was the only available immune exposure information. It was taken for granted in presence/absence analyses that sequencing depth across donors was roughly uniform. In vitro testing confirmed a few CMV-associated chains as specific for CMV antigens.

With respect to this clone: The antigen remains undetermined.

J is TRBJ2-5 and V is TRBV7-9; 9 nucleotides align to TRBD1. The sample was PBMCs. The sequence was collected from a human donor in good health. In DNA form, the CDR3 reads TGTGCCAGCAGCTCGCCAGCGGACAGGGGCCAAGAGACCCAGTACTTC. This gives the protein CASSSPADRGQETQYF.